A selection of T cell receptor beta chains follows, all from one sample in a study of CD8+ T cells in alopecia areata. Clones were sequenced by immunoSEQ multiplex PCR, and TCRdb holds only the in-frame ones, with some missing. The top ten clones hold about 0.79% of a sample with about 98,000 clones, roughly two fifths of them seen once. The sequencing input was CD4+ T cells sorted from blood. The receptors were sampled from a human donor with alopecia areata. Both conserved end residues are part of each CDR3. The D gene is left open where the match is weak. Clone size is stated in some rows and not others, as once, few, many or a class when expanded.

13 | . | . | TRBJ2-3 | TRBV5-6 | CASSLSGTDTQYF | TGTGCCAGCAGCTTGTCTGGGACAGATACGCAGTATTTT
17 | TRBD2 | . | TRBJ2-7 | TRBV2 | CASSEALRLAGGYEQYF | TGTGCCAGCAGTGAAGCGCTGAGACTAGCGGGGGGCTACGAGCAGTACTTC
13 | . | . | TRBJ2-1 | TRBV30 | CAWSVLDTNEQFF | TGTGCCTGGAGTGTACTGGACACCAATGAGCAGTTCTTC
15 | TRBD2 | few | TRBJ2-3 | TRBV29-1 | CSVAEGLAGTDTQYF | TGCAGCGTTGCTGAAGGACTAGCGGGGACAGATACGCAGTATTTT
18 | TRBD2 | . | TRBJ2-1 | TRBV11-2 | CASSPVGLAGGRDNEQFF | TGTGCCAGCAGCCCCGTCGGACTAGCGGGGGGGAGGGATAATGAGCAGTTCTTC
18 | TRBD2 | . | TRBJ2-3 | TRBV30 | CAWSVPTRASGRADTQYF | TGTGCCTGGAGTGTACCCACCCGGGCTAGCGGGAGAGCAGATACGCAGTATTTT
12 | . | . | TRBJ2-7 | TRBV5-1 | CASSFPSREQYF | TGCGCCAGCAGCTTCCCCTCGAGGGAGCAGTACTTC
12 | . | once | TRBJ2-7 | TRBV29-1 | CSVRDTVYEQYF | TGCAGCGTGAGGGACACAGTCTACGAGCAGTACTTC
16 | . | few | TRBJ2-7 | TRBV28 | CASSLWERAFSYEQYF | TGTGCCAGCAGTTTATGGGAGCGGGCGTTCTCCTACGAGCAGTACTTC
16 | TRBD1 | . | TRBJ1-1 | TRBV5-1 | CASSSTGSRGYTEAFF | TGCGCCAGCAGCTCGACAGGGAGTCGGGGTTACACTGAAGCTTTCTTT
12 | . | . | TRBJ1-2 | TRBV9 | CASATGNYGYTF | TGTGCCAGCGCTACAGGGAACTATGGCTACACCTTC
18 | . | . | TRBJ2-1 | TRBV5-1 | CASSAPIRDRIGINEQFF | TGCGCCAGCAGCGCCCCGATCAGGGATAGGATAGGGATCAATGAGCAGTTCTTC
12 | . | . | TRBJ2-1 | TRBV30 | CAWTGTYNEQFF | TGTGCCTGGACGGGGACTTACAATGAGCAGTTCTTC
13 | . | few | TRBJ2-2 | TRBV2 | CASSPQGTGELFF | TGTGCCAGCAGTCCACAAGGCACCGGGGAGCTGTTTTTT
14 | TRBD1 | few | TRBJ1-2 | TRBV29-1 | CSVTPPGGGYGYTF | TGCAGCGTTACCCCCCCAGGGGGCGGCTATGGCTACACCTTC
17 | . | . | TRBJ2-7 | TRBV5-1 | CASSSTNPGLQSYEQYF | TGCGCCAGCAGCTCAACGAATCCGGGACTCCAATCCTACGAGCAGTACTTC
9 | . | . | TRBJ1-2 | TRBV30 | CAFEYGYTF | TGTGCCTTTGAATATGGCTACACCTTC
14 | . | . | TRBJ2-6 | TRBV2 | CASRVNSGANVLTF | TGTGCCAGCAGGGTGAACTCTGGGGCCAACGTCCTGACTTTC
14 | . | . | TRBJ2-7 | TRBV30 | CAWSVGGASYEQYF | TGTGCCTGGAGTGTGGGGGGAGCCAGCTACGAGCAGTACTTC
13 | . | . | TRBJ1-2 | TRBV29-1 | CSCRTDQNYGYTF | TGCAGCTGTAGGACAGACCAGAACTATGGCTACACCTTC
16 | . | . | TRBJ1-2 | TRBV4-1 | CASSRQRRAENYGYTF | TGCGCCAGCAGCCGTCAGCGAAGGGCCGAGAACTATGGCTACACCTTC
12 | . | few | TRBJ2-3 | TRBV29-1 | CSVGPRFDTQYF | TGCAGCGTTGGGCCACGCTTCGATACGCAGTATTTT
12 | . | . | TRBJ2-7 | TRBV28 | CASRIYGRREYF | TGTGCCAGCAGGATCTACGGACGGCGGGAGTACTTC
14 | . | . | TRBJ2-5 | TRBV5-1 | CASSLVQGRQTQYF | TGCGCCAGCAGCTTGGTACAGGGACGGCAGACCCAGTACTTC
12 | . | few | TRBJ2-1 | TRBV10-3 | CAISDRDNEQFF | TGTGCCATCAGTGACAGGGACAATGAGCAGTTCTTC
15 | TRBD1 | . | TRBJ1-5 | TRBV2 | CASSERQGWNQPQHF | TGTGCCAGCAGCGAACGACAGGGCTGGAATCAGCCCCAGCATTTT
10 | . | . | TRBJ2-7 | TRBV30 | CAWGGYEQYF | TGTGCCTGGGGGGGCTACGAGCAGTACTTC
14 | TRBD1 | few | TRBJ2-2 | TRBV5-1 | CASSTGTNTGELFF | TGCGCCAGCTCGACAGGGACGAACACCGGGGAGCTGTTTTTT
14 | . | . | TRBJ2-1 | TRBV30 | CAWSRPTQINEQFF | TGTGCCTGGAGTCGACCCACTCAGATCAATGAGCAGTTCTTC
12 | . | . | TRBJ1-2 | TRBV5-6 | CASSAGIYGYTF | TGTGCCAGCAGCGCCGGGATCTATGGCTACACCTTC
12 | . | . | TRBJ2-5 | TRBV7-2 | CASSLQPETQYF | TGTGCCAGCAGCCTGCAGCCGGAGACCCAGTACTTC
13 | . | . | TRBJ1-1 | TRBV5-1 | CASSFQMGAEAFF | TGCGCCAGCAGCTTTCAGATGGGTGCTGAAGCTTTCTTT
13 | TRBD1 | . | TRBJ1-3 | TRBV9 | CASSRTGKDTIYF | TGTGCCAGCAGCCGGACAGGGAAAGACACCATATATTTT
18 | TRBD1 | once | TRBJ2-5 | TRBV15 | CATSRELETGGTQETQYF | TGTGCCACCAGCAGAGAACTTGAGACAGGGGGGACACAAGAGACCCAGTACTTC
14 | . | . | TRBJ2-1 | TRBV5-1 | CASSLSPPSEEQFF | TGCGCCAGCAGCTTGTCTCCCCCCTCCGAGGAGCAGTTCTTC
11 | . | . | TRBJ2-7 | TRBV20-1 | CSASVPPEQYF | TGCAGTGCTAGTGTCCCTCCCGAGCAGTACTTC
14 | TRBD1 | . | TRBJ1-2 | TRBV7-8 | CASSSGRTGDGYTF | TGTGCCAGCAGCTCCGGACGGACAGGGGACGGCTACACCTTC
15 | TRBD1 | . | TRBJ2-7 | TRBV18 | CASSLGTGGLYEQYF | TGTGCCAGCTCCCTCGGGACAGGTGGACTCTACGAGCAGTACTTC
16 | TRBD1 | few | TRBJ2-7 | TRBV10-3 | CAISEFQGQGVNEQYF | TGTGCCATCAGTGAGTTCCAGGGACAGGGGGTCAACGAGCAGTACTTC